Detailed here is one TCR beta chain. This specimen belongs to a study of blood T cell repertoires in COVID-19. The repertoire was sequenced with immunoSEQ multiplex PCR; TCRdb's copy has only in-frame clones and lacks some. The sample holds roughly 180,000 clones, 70% to 90% seen once. Germline V CDR1 and CDR2: MDHEN, SYDVKM. J gave up 0 bases and V 5 bases, and 5 bases lay outside the gene matches. The CDR3 is made up of 15 amino acids. The specimen sequenced was peripheral blood. The receptor comes from a woman aged 25 to 39 with acute or convalescent COVID-19. V usage is TRBV28 and J usage is TRBJ2-3, with 7 bases matching TRBD2. As DNA, the CDR3 is TGTGCCAGCAGTCTGACTAGCCAGAGCACAGATACGCAGTATTTT. Translation: CASSLTSQSTDTQYF.